The 8 T cell receptor beta chains below were found in one sample sequenced in a study of lymphopenia after photon versus proton radiotherapy (dated by TCRdb to the late 2010s). The library was prepared using the immunoSEQ multiplex PCR assay. TCRdb provides this immuneACCESS table in a form limited to in-frame rearrangements. Some clones are lacking; in checked studies, under half of them reflect an unresolved V gene, and why the rest are absent is not known. The sample table lists tens of thousands of clones, around 87% of them with a count of one. The biggest ten clones account for 11% of the sample. Sequences were derived from peripheral blood, sampled from a patient treated with proton-based radiotherapy. The source is a man aged 80 or over with esophageal cancer.

This chain links TRBV4-1 with TRBJ1-2, with 9 bases aligning to TRBD1. The CDR3 runs to 14 residues. V lost 4 bases and J lost 2; bases outside the gene matches: 2. The germline V gene encodes CDR1 MGHRA and CDR2 YSYEKL. The CDR3 region is CASSRQGVNYGYTF. In DNA form, the CDR3 reads TGCGCCAGCAGCCGACAGGGGGTCAACTATGGCTACACCTTC.

This clone was seen a single time. This sequence joins TRBV6-1 and TRBJ1-4, with D possibly TRBD1 on 6 matching bases. The CDR3 runs 13 residues. The ends were cut back, 5 bases at V and 7 bases at J, with 11 bases in the middle. CDR1 is MNHNS, CDR2 SASEGT, per germline. CDR3 coding DNA: TGTGCCAGCAGTCCACAGGGATTTGAAAAACTGTTTTTT. It specifies CASSPQGFEKLFF.

The V gene is TRBV5-6, the J gene TRBJ2-2; 7 bases map to TRBD2. Germline V gene data show CDR1 as SGHDT and CDR2 as YYEEEE. The CDR3 is 15 amino acids. J gave up 2 bases and V 3 bases, and 4 bases lay outside the gene matches. For the CDR3, the DNA is TGTGCCAGCAGCTCCCGGGACTATAACACCGGGGAGCTGTTTTTT. It specifies CASSSRDYNTGELFF. Drawing the rest from reference TRBV5-6 and TRBJ2-2, the complete variable domain is DAGVTQSPTHLIKTRGQQVTLRCSPKSGHDTVSWYQQALGQGPQFIFQYYEEEERQRGNFPDRFSGHQFPNYSSELNVNALLLGDSALYLCASSSRDYNTGELFFGEGSRLTVL.

Here the CDR3 DNA reads TGTGCCAGCAGTATTACAGGGGTAAATCAGCCCCAGCATTTT. This gives the protein CASSITGVNQPQHF. J is TRBJ1-5 and V is TRBV25-1, with TRBD1 matching over 7 bases. The germline gives CDR1 MGHDK, CDR2 SYGVNS. CDR3 length: 14 residues. V was pared by 5 bases and J by 4 bases, with 5 bases of the junction left unmatched.

J is TRBJ2-6 and V is TRBV19, with a weak D call TRBD1 (6 bases). Trimming stripped 5 bases from V and 3 bases from J, with 17 bases between. The CDR3 runs 17 residues. Looked up from germline, CDR1 is LNHDA and CDR2 is SQIVND (reference sequence). The CDR3 DNA follows: TGTGCCAGTAGTCCCGAACAGGGAGTCTTTGGGGCCAACGTCCTGACTTTC. Translation gives CASSPEQGVFGANVLTF. Drawing the rest from reference TRBV19 and TRBJ2-6, the complete variable domain is DGGITQSPKYLFRKEGQNVTLSCEQNLNHDAMYWYRQDPGQGLRLIYYSQIVNDFQKGDIAEGYSVSREKKESFPLTVTSAQKNPTAFYLCASSPEQGVFGANVLTFGAGSRLTVL.

The chain couples TRBV7-9 to TRBJ2-1; 7 bases align to TRBD2. The trim removed 8 bases at V and 10 bases at J, leaving 17 bases unmatched. The CDR3 runs 15 residues. Germline V CDR1 and CDR2: SEHNR, FQNEAQ (reference sequence). The CDR3 region has the DNA TGTGCCAGCCTTGCGGGGCTAGCGGTCCCTACGGAGCAGTTCTTC. Translating gives CASLAGLAVPTEQFF.

The rearrangement uses TRBV19 and TRBJ2-6, with 8 bases that match TRBD1. V shed 4 bases and J 0 bases; nucleotides not matched to a gene: 2. The CDR3 covers 16 residues. Germline V gives CDR1 LNHDA, CDR2 SQIVND (reference sequence). The CDR3 loop reads CASSRDRPSGANVLTF. For the CDR3, the DNA is TGTGCCAGTAGTAGGGACAGGCCCTCTGGGGCCAACGTCCTGACTTTC.

As DNA, the CDR3 is TGTGCCCATGGGACAGGGAGAACCGGGGAGCTGTTTTTT. It yields the protein CAHGTGRTGELFF. The chain employs TRBV30 and TRBJ2-2; TRBD1 agrees at 9 bases. CDR3 length: 13 residues. The ends lost 8 bases at V and 5 bases at J; junction bases unmatched: 6. Germline V lookup: CDR1 GTSNPN, CDR2 SVGIG (reference sequence). The whole variable domain, filled in from reference TRBV30 and TRBJ2-2, reads SQTIHQWPATLVQPVGSPLSLECTVEGTSNPNLYWYRQAAGRGLQLLFYSVGIGQISSEVPQNLSASRPQDRQFILSSKKLLLSDSGFYLCAHGTGRTGELFFGEGSRLTVL.